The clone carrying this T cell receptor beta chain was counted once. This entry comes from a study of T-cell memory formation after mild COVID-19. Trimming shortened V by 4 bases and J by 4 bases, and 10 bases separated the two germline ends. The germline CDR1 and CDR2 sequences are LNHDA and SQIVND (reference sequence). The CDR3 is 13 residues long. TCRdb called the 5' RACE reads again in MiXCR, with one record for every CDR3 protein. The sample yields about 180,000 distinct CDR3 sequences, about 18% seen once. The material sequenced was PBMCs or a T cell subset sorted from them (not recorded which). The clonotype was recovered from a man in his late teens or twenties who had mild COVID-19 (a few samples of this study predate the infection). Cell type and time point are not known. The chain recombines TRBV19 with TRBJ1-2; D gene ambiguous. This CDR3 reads CASSRVGVYGYTF. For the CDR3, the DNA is TGTGCCAGTAGTAGAGTTGGGGTCTATGGCTACACCTTC.